This is a list of T cell receptor beta chains from one sample in a study of blood T cell repertoires in COVID-19. Libraries were prepared by immunoSEQ multiplex PCR; TCRdb keeps only in-frame clonotypes and omits some of them. The repertoire includes 50,000 to 75,000 clones, approximately 92% of them detected once, and 4.5% to 5.5% sits in the top ten. Sequencing was done on a sample of peripheral blood. The receptors stem from a man aged 45-65 years with active COVID-19. Both conserved end residues are trimmed from each CDR3. Each record gives: clone size, V gene, CDR3 protein. Only part of the rows carry a size: once, few, many, or a class if the clone is expanded.

clone_size: NA
v_call: TRBV5-1
cdr3_aa: ASSLASGSTDTQY

clone_size: NA
v_call: TRBV7-9
cdr3_aa: ASSSEEGASLGNSPLH

clone_size: NA
v_call: TRBV7-6
cdr3_aa: ASSGAGGTGELF

clone_size: NA
v_call: TRBV6-1
cdr3_aa: ASSEDRGDTEAF

clone_size: few
v_call: TRBV11-3
cdr3_aa: ASSFGLTREQF

clone_size: NA
v_call: TRBV5-3
cdr3_aa: ARSSTGKGSEAF

clone_size: once
v_call: TRBV9
cdr3_aa: ASSSGVIANEQF

clone_size: once
v_call: TRBV5-6
cdr3_aa: ASSLAQGGTGELF

clone_size: once
v_call: TRBV20-1
cdr3_aa: SAWGQGAF

clone_size: NA
v_call: TRBV11-2
cdr3_aa: ASSLVASGTSVYEQF

clone_size: NA
v_call: TRBV10-3
cdr3_aa: AIQAGKGLWEQY

clone_size: NA
v_call: TRBV28
cdr3_aa: ASSFSGAPPNEKLF

clone_size: NA
v_call: TRBV7-8
cdr3_aa: ASSLGAGGYGYT

clone_size: NA
v_call: TRBV12-3/TRBV12-4
cdr3_aa: ASSSRRNEQF

clone_size: few
v_call: TRBV4-3
cdr3_aa: ASSQGSSGANSYEQY

clone_size: NA
v_call: TRBV7-9
cdr3_aa: ASSLFKLLGSQETQY

clone_size: NA
v_call: TRBV29-1
cdr3_aa: SAAPGQGGDEQY

clone_size: NA
v_call: TRBV2
cdr3_aa: ASRARVYSGNTIY

clone_size: NA
v_call: TRBV24-1
cdr3_aa: ATSDLRATGGTGELF

clone_size: few
v_call: TRBV4-1
cdr3_aa: ASSHLASPDGYEQY

clone_size: NA
v_call: TRBV10-3
cdr3_aa: AISESLLAGRNEQF

clone_size: NA
v_call: TRBV4-1
cdr3_aa: ASSPPGGRLGTGELF

clone_size: NA
v_call: TRBV5-1
cdr3_aa: ASSPIAETYNEQF

clone_size: NA
v_call: TRBV11-3
cdr3_aa: ASSADRGRTDTQY

clone_size: once
v_call: TRBV2
cdr3_aa: ASRGQGAYEQY

clone_size: NA
v_call: TRBV28
cdr3_aa: ASSLRRTIITDTQY

clone_size: NA
v_call: TRBV6-5
cdr3_aa: ASSSGTPSGTQY

clone_size: few
v_call: TRBV11-2
cdr3_aa: ASSINSNQPQH

clone_size: NA
v_call: TRBV5-1
cdr3_aa: ASSTNLQGSSYNSPLH

clone_size: NA
v_call: TRBV6-5
cdr3_aa: ASRPFGHLNTEAF

clone_size: few
v_call: TRBV28
cdr3_aa: ASSLEVFTSGTYEQY

clone_size: NA
v_call: TRBV21-1
cdr3_aa: ASSKKGARNTEAF

clone_size: NA
v_call: TRBV10-3
cdr3_aa: AISESFRGARDNQPQH

clone_size: NA
v_call: TRBV6-5
cdr3_aa: ASRGQGAWAWTQY

clone_size: NA
v_call: TRBV7-2
cdr3_aa: ASSSGQGNEKLF

clone_size: NA
v_call: TRBV7-9
cdr3_aa: ASSFGRGAQY

clone_size: once
v_call: TRBV2
cdr3_aa: ASSVAPTGTNTEAF

clone_size: NA
v_call: TRBV6-2/TRBV6-3
cdr3_aa: ASSLRGVTYEQY

clone_size: NA
v_call: TRBV11-2
cdr3_aa: ASSPLRGRVNTEAF

clone_size: once
v_call: TRBV5-1
cdr3_aa: ASSTGQLNEKLF

clone_size: NA
v_call: TRBV4-1
cdr3_aa: ASSQDLRVRGTEAF

clone_size: NA
v_call: TRBV23-1
cdr3_aa: ASSQSGLAGGKVEQF

clone_size: few
v_call: TRBV11-2
cdr3_aa: ASSGWTSGSYEQY

clone_size: NA
v_call: TRBV9
cdr3_aa: ASSVEAGDSPLH

clone_size: NA
v_call: TRBV4-2
cdr3_aa: ASSQDMTRNQPQH

clone_size: NA
v_call: TRBV27
cdr3_aa: ASRRPGLAEGSSYEQY

clone_size: NA
v_call: TRBV11-3
cdr3_aa: ASRRRVANTEAF

clone_size: NA
v_call: TRBV7-2
cdr3_aa: ASSRQQVYNEQF

clone_size: NA
v_call: TRBV7-2
cdr3_aa: ASTLGTSGGASYEQY

clone_size: NA
v_call: TRBV9
cdr3_aa: ASSATDATNEKLF

clone_size: NA
v_call: TRBV18
cdr3_aa: ASSPDINEQF

clone_size: NA
v_call: TRBV11-2
cdr3_aa: ASRPTGVTGEQY

clone_size: NA
v_call: TRBV20-1
cdr3_aa: SASVGTGPYNEQF

clone_size: NA
v_call: TRBV28
cdr3_aa: ASSSAGAHTGELF

clone_size: NA
v_call: TRBV7-9
cdr3_aa: ASSSLTGSSYEQY